This T cell receptor beta chain was retrieved from a study of CD8+ T cells in alopecia areata. Study information: Patients in the treated group were given tofacitinib by mouth, 5 to 10 mg twice a day.

Extracted RNA was reverse transcribed into cDNA, the sequencing template. Using immunoSEQ multiplex PCR, the repertoire was profiled, and TCRdb retains in-frame clones only, with some absent. The table lists 150,000 or so clones, around 87% of them singletons, with less than 15% in the top ten. The CDR3 spans 17 residues. The germline V gene encodes CDR1 LNHDA and CDR2 SQIVND (reference sequence). V gave up 2 bases and J gave up 7 bases, with 21 bases separating them. Material: CD8+ T cells sorted from blood, obtained at week 0. This chain uses TRBV19 with TRBJ2-1, with a weak D call TRBD1 (5 bases). This clonotype originated in a human donor with alopecia areata. CDR3 nucleotides: TGTGCCAGTAGTATACATCAGGGAAACCCTCAAACGAATGAGCAGTTCTTC. Translated, it gives CASSIHQGNPQTNEQFF.